This TCR beta chain came from a study of blood T cell repertoires in COVID-19. Study as a whole: Both acute and convalescent COVID-19 samples were obtained from the United States, Italy and Spain. The analysed material was cDNA or gDNA that came from T cells, B-cell-depleted T cells, or PBMCs.

Only a few counts were recorded for this clone. Original processing methods: How many nucleated cells were present was estimated from reference gene primer amplification. Using immunoSEQ multiplex PCR, the repertoire was profiled, and TCRdb retains in-frame clones only, with some absent. V and J calls and clone size are given by that table; D and trimming were obtained from the DNA. This table holds around 80,000 clones, about four fifths found once. Trimming stripped 1 base from V and 2 bases from J, with 9 bases between. CDR3 size: 14 residues. Per the germline V gene, CDR1 is SGHTA and CDR2 is FQGNSA.

The rearrangement uses TRBV7-2 and TRBJ2-7; D remains ambiguous. The sequencing sample was made of peripheral blood. The receptor's source is a man aged 60-69 years with acute or convalescent COVID-19. In DNA form, the CDR3 reads TGTGCCAGCAGCTTAGACAGTCGTACCTACGAGCAGTACTTC. This gives the protein CASSLDSRTYEQYF.